What follows describes a single T cell receptor (beta chain). The sample holds many counts of this clonotype. Its antigen is not yet known. No base quality values were provided; no much bigger clone lies one nucleotide off. The data were taken from a study of T-cell reconstitution after alpha-beta-depleted transplantation in children (dated by TCRdb to 2016 to 2018). Study-wide context: T-cell immune reconstitution after TCRalphabeta/CD19-depleted allogeneic hematopoietic cell transplantation in children was quantitatively tracked in the study by means of TCR repertoire profiling. Study-level results and caveats: In some patients, the high TCRbeta diversity seen at day 60 was put down to recipient T cells and intrathymic progenitors that had survived conditioning. The frequencies of hyperexpanded clones fell over the following months, and after one year, T-cell counts and TCRbeta diversity were mostly attributed to newly produced T cells. About two months after transplant, the apparently early recovery of alphabetaT-cell counts reportedly depended on just several hundred clones that had expanded rapidly and came from non-depleted graft cells.

In light of the paper, this sample's treatment or condition label describes: allogeneic hematopoietic cell transplantation with graft depleted of TCRalphabeta T cells and CD19 B cells. Transplant recipients were children who received TCRalphabeta/CD19-depleted allogeneic hematopoietic cell grafts. Libraries were constructed by PCR. Instrument on record: Illumina HiSeq 2500. TCR libraries were prepared with molecular barcoding, using unique molecular identifiers to normalize TCRbeta repertoire quantification. TCRdb reprocessing: public reads trimmed at Q25 with fastp, clones called with MiXCR, in-frame beta chains kept. Every CDR3 protein is listed once, alongside the most common genes and DNA of its rows. The sample profile shows fewer than 350,000 distinct CDR3 sequences; 11% of them were found once. The leading ten clones occupy about 20% of the sample. From the cysteine up to the phenylalanine, the CDR3 has a length of 14 residues. Only the CDR3 DNA is retained, 42 bases long and in frame from the first base. Taken from the germline V gene, the CDR1 and CDR2 loops are LGHNA and YSLEER. V is reduced by 0 bases and J by 8 bases, leaving a spacing of 11 bases between them.

The chain uses TRBV4-3 and TRBJ2-1; TRBD2 is a possible D gene, resting on 6 matching bases. The sequences come from peripheral blood, collected 180 days after TCRalphabeta/CD19-depleted stem cell transplant. The source is a male patient aged 2 to 9 who had a stem cell transplant for chronic granulomatous disease, so the T cells may come from the graft donor. Here the CDR3 is given as CASSQDGGYDEQFF. The sequenced DNA is TGCGCCAGCAGCCAAGACGGAGGGTATGATGAGCAGTTCTTC.